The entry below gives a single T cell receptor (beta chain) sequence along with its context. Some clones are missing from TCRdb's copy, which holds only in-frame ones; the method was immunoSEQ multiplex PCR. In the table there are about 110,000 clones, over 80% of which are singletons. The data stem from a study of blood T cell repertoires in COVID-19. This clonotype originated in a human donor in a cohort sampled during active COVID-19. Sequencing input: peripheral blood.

The chain's CDR3 is CASSQDRSYGYTF. CDR3 nucleotide sequence: TGTGCCAGCAGTCAGGACAGGTCCTATGGCTACACCTTC. The V gene is TRBV28, the J gene TRBJ1-2; 7 nucleotides match TRBD1. CDR1 and CDR2 (germline): MDHEN, SYDVKM. The ends lost 5 bases at V and 4 bases at J; junction bases unmatched: 4. This CDR3 comprises 13 residues.